This T cell receptor beta chain was obtained from a study of neurological immune-mediated disorders. In its sample, this clonotype was seen many times. The CDR3 is 14 residues long. Trimming removed 0 bases at V and 6 bases at J, with 12 bases between. Germline V gene lookup returns CDR1 SGHRS and CDR2 YFSETQ. Documented time point: longitudinal time-point 3. 5'RACE with 10-nucleotide random UMIs produced the cDNA. TCRdb re-called the 5' RACE reads through MiXCR, storing one row per CDR3 protein. The data show roughly 45,000 distinct CDR3 sequences, 13% seen once. The V and J genes are TRBV5-1 and TRBJ1-2, with D uncertain. Material for sequencing was PBMCs. The clonotype comes from a man aged 30-40 years in good health. The CDR3 loop is CASSLGKSGDGYTF. Written as DNA, the CDR3 is TGCGCCAGCAGCTTGGGGAAGTCGGGAGATGGCTACACCTTC.